This is a list of T cell receptor beta chains from one sample in a study of blood T cell repertoires in COVID-19. The repertoire was sequenced with immunoSEQ multiplex PCR; TCRdb's copy has only in-frame clones and lacks some. The table records around 150,000 clones, approximately 86% of them present only once. What was sequenced was peripheral blood. These receptors all come from a woman in her forties with COVID-19, enrolled during active disease. The CDR3 runs from the conserved cysteine through the conserved F or W. The D gene is left open where the match is weak. Size tells how often a clone was seen (once, few, many) or the class of an expanded clone, and some rows leave it out.

J: TRBJ2-1
D: NA
size: NA
V: TRBV27
CDR3: CASSSLAGVYNEQFF

J: TRBJ1-5
D: NA
size: NA
V: TRBV2
CDR3: CASSTGLQPQHF

J: TRBJ2-1
D: NA
size: NA
V: TRBV9
CDR3: CASSVEGGKVSYNEQFF

J: TRBJ2-1
D: TRBD2
size: NA
V: TRBV9
CDR3: CASRALAGSSYNEQFF

J: TRBJ2-2
D: NA
size: NA
V: TRBV11-2
CDR3: CASSLPDSYTGELFF

J: TRBJ1-2
D: TRBD1
size: NA
V: TRBV7-8
CDR3: CASSSTGGYGYTF

J: TRBJ1-2
D: TRBD1
size: many
V: TRBV5-1
CDR3: CASTDRAHGYTF

J: TRBJ2-5
D: TRBD2
size: NA
V: TRBV5-4
CDR3: CASSAGLAGGQTQYF

J: TRBJ2-3
D: TRBD1
size: NA
V: TRBV6-6
CDR3: CASSNRGAPDTQYF

J: TRBJ1-6
D: NA
size: NA
V: TRBV7-8
CDR3: CASSLQNNSPLHF

J: TRBJ1-2
D: NA
size: NA
V: TRBV30
CDR3: CAWSDNGYTF

J: TRBJ2-7
D: TRBD2
size: NA
V: TRBV30
CDR3: CAGTSEATIGQYF

J: TRBJ2-3
D: NA
size: NA
V: TRBV11-2
CDR3: CASSLVETRRTDTQYF

J: TRBJ2-1
D: NA
size: NA
V: TRBV27
CDR3: CASSLKGHRSFF

J: TRBJ2-7
D: NA
size: NA
V: TRBV2
CDR3: CASLRRRGEQYF

J: TRBJ1-6
D: TRBD1
size: NA
V: TRBV6-4
CDR3: CASSVSTGKGSPLHF

J: TRBJ1-4
D: TRBD1
size: NA
V: TRBV6-5
CDR3: CASSYSLGGPNEKLFF

J: TRBJ2-5
D: TRBD2
size: few
V: TRBV6-4
CDR3: CASSDAGGQETQYF

J: TRBJ2-1
D: TRBD2
size: NA
V: TRBV2
CDR3: CASSRTSGGRSEQFF

J: TRBJ2-1
D: TRBD2
size: NA
V: TRBV7-9
CDR3: CASNLSGRDEQFF

J: TRBJ1-1
D: TRBD1
size: NA
V: TRBV11-3
CDR3: CASSLRGQNTEAFF

J: TRBJ2-2
D: NA
size: once
V: TRBV18
CDR3: CASSPLEVGHTGELFF

J: TRBJ2-3
D: TRBD2
size: NA
V: TRBV7-8
CDR3: CASSPTGLAGSTDTQYF

J: TRBJ2-5
D: TRBD1
size: NA
V: TRBV18
CDR3: CASSPRDRAQETQYF

J: TRBJ2-2
D: NA
size: NA
V: TRBV19
CDR3: CASLSRAANTGELFF

J: TRBJ2-5
D: TRBD2
size: NA
V: TRBV29-1
CDR3: CSVEGTSETQYF

J: TRBJ1-2
D: NA
size: NA
V: TRBV24-1
CDR3: CATSDSGQGEGYTF

J: TRBJ1-1
D: NA
size: NA
V: TRBV19
CDR3: CASSPGSNTEAFF

J: TRBJ2-2
D: NA
size: NA
V: TRBV5-4
CDR3: CASSLRGGELFF

J: TRBJ2-3
D: TRBD2
size: NA
V: TRBV5-6
CDR3: CASSPYGLASSTDTQYF

J: TRBJ2-1
D: TRBD2
size: NA
V: TRBV5-4
CDR3: CASTGLGVNEQFF

J: TRBJ2-5
D: NA
size: NA
V: TRBV28
CDR3: CASSFVGLPGETQYF

J: TRBJ1-1
D: NA
size: NA
V: TRBV28
CDR3: CATWEGYRTEAFF

J: TRBJ2-7
D: NA
size: NA
V: TRBV3-1/TRBV3-2
CDR3: CASRDSLSAYEQYF

J: TRBJ1-2
D: NA
size: once
V: TRBV11-2
CDR3: CASSLQGSDYGYTF

J: TRBJ2-4
D: TRBD2
size: NA
V: TRBV10-3
CDR3: CAISDGGNIQYF

J: TRBJ2-5
D: TRBD2
size: NA
V: TRBV19
CDR3: CASSTSGSATETQYF

J: TRBJ1-1
D: TRBD1
size: few
V: TRBV5-6
CDR3: CASRTGVATEAFF

J: TRBJ2-4
D: NA
size: NA
V: TRBV18
CDR3: CASSPRPGAVNIQYF

J: TRBJ1-1
D: NA
size: NA
V: TRBV30
CDR3: CAWTRGGGKIEAFF

J: TRBJ2-2
D: NA
size: NA
V: TRBV14
CDR3: CASSQDLSGNTGELFF

J: TRBJ1-4
D: NA
size: NA
V: TRBV5-1
CDR3: CASSLVGRGNEKLFF

J: TRBJ2-3
D: NA
size: NA
V: TRBV2
CDR3: CASSGLSGTQYF